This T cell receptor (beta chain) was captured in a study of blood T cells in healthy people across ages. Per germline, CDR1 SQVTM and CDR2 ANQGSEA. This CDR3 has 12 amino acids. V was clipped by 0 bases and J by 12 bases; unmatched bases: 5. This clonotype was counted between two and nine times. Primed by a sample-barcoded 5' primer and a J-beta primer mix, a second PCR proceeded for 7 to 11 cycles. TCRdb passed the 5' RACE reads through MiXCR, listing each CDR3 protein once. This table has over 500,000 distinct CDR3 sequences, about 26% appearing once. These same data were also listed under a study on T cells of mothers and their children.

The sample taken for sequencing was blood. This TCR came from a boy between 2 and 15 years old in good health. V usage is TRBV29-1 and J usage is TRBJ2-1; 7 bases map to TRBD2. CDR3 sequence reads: CSVEDRASGQFF. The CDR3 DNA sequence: TGCAGCGTTGAAGATCGGGCTAGCGGGCAGTTCTTC.